This TCR beta chain was sequenced in a study of blood T cell repertoires in COVID-19. Study information: Samples taken during acute and convalescent COVID-19 were collected in the United States, Italy and Spain. The analysed material was cDNA or gDNA that came from T cells, B-cell-depleted T cells, or PBMCs.

Trimming took 8 bases from V and 7 from J, leaving 15 bases between them. Germline CDR1 reads MGHDK; CDR2 reads SYGVNS. This CDR3 has 14 amino acids. As processed by the authors: Amplification of reference gene primers was used by the study to estimate nucleated cell counts. Profiled with immunoSEQ multiplex PCR; TCRdb holds only in-frame clones, not every one. V and J calls and clone size are as listed in that table; D and trimming were resolved from the DNA. The sample records about 160,000 clones, approximately 80% being singletons. The chain recombines TRBV25-1 with TRBJ1-6; no firm D call. The sample consisted of peripheral blood. The TCR originated in a woman of 80 years or more with acute or convalescent COVID-19. The CDR3 nucleotides are TGTGCCAGCCCTATAATCCCCGGGAATTCACCCCTCCACTTT. It is translated as CASPIIPGNSPLHF. The whole variable domain, remainder taken from reference TRBV25-1 and TRBJ1-6, is EADIYQTPRYLVIGTGKKITLECSQTMGHDKMYWYQQDPGMELHLIHYSYGVNSTEKGDLSSESTVSRIRTEHFPLTLESARPSHTSQYLCASPIIPGNSPLHFGNGTRLTVT.